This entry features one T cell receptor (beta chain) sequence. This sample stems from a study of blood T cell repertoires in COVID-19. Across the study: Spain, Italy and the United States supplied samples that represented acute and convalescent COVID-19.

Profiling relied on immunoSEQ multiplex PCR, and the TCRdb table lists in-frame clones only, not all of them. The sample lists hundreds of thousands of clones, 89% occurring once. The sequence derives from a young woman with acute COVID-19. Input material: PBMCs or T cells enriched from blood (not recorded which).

The CDR3 nucleotides read TGTGCCAGCCGGATGAGGGCGTCGAACTATGGCTACACCTTC. Its translation: CASRMRASNYGYTF. This chain uses TRBV3-1 (or the pseudogene TRBV3-2) with TRBJ1-2, with D unclear. The germline CDR1 and CDR2 sequences are LGHDT and YNNKEL (reference sequence). This CDR3 region has 14 residues. The V end was cut by 8 bases, the J end by 2 bases, with 15 bases between.